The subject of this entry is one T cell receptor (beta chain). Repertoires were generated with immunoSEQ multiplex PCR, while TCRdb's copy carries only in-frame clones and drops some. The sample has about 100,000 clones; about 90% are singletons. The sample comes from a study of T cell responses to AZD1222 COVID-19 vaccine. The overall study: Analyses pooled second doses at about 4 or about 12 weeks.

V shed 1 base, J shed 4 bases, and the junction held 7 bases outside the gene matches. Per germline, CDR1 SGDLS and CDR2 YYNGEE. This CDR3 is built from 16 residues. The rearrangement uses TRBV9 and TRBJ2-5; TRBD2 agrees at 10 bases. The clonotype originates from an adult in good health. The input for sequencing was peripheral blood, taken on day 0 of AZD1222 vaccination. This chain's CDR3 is CASSVRSGRASETQYF. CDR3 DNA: TGTGCCAGCAGCGTACGGAGCGGGAGGGCCTCAGAGACCCAGTACTTC.